This TCR beta chain was sequenced for a study of T-cell reconstitution after alpha-beta-depleted transplantation in children. This clonotype occurred a few times. J gave up 4 bases and V 3 bases, and 5 bases lay outside the gene matches. The CDR3 is 14 residues long. CDR1 and CDR2 (germline): SGHRS, YFSETQ. Molecular barcoding with unique molecular identifiers was used for the TCRbeta library. TCRdb ran MiXCR on the PCR reads and lists one entry per CDR3 protein. The sample holds roughly 790,000 distinct CDR3 sequences, about 15% seen once. V gene TRBV5-1 combines with J gene TRBJ2-3, with 7 bases aligning to TRBD2. The sample here was PBMCs, mostly from graft donor cells, taken 360 days after TCRalphabeta/CD19-depleted stem cell transplant. The receptor's source is a male patient under 18 who had a stem cell transplant for acute lymphoblastic leukemia, so the T cells may come from the graft donor. The CDR3 DNA reads TGCGCCAGCAGCTATGGACTAGTCCCAGATACGCAGTATTTT. Translating gives CASSYGLVPDTQYF.